This T cell receptor beta chain derives from a study of blood T cells in healthy people across ages. Whole-study findings and limits: Naive CD4+ cell counts and diversity both ran higher in long-lived than in aged donors. TCR beta diversity, measured per million T cells, fell in a roughly linear way with age. When one million T cells were used, diversity estimates were thought to be underestimates.

The donors, aged about 6 to 95, were healthy Caucasians from Russia. A second about 6 to 11 cycle PCR used barcoded and J-beta primers. In TCRdb, the 5' RACE reads were re-called with MiXCR into one record per CDR3 protein. The sample has around 870,000 distinct CDR3 sequences; 25% to 30% are singletons. With respect to this clonotype: The target antigen is unknown.

Germline V gene data show CDR1 as SEHNR and CDR2 as FQNEAQ (reference sequence). This CDR3 contains 16 residues. V lost 4 bases to trimming and J lost 1 base; unmatched junction nucleotides: 3. Sample: blood. The origin of this receptor is an elderly woman in good health. V and J are TRBV7-9 and TRBJ2-2, with 10 bases aligning to TRBD2. Written as DNA, the CDR3 is TGTGCCAGCAGCTCCGGACTAGCGGTGAACACCGGGGAGCTGTTTTTT. It codes for CASSSGLAVNTGELFF.